This TCR beta chain was obtained from a study of T cells after yellow fever vaccination. The CDR3 runs 16 residues. Trimming removed 6 bases at V and 0 bases at J, with 15 bases between. Germline V gene data show CDR1 as LGHNA and CDR2 as YSLEER. The study's findings and limits: Within FACS-sorted repertoires, abundant clonotypes contaminating from the bulk population could be present.

TCRdb used MiXCR to reprocess the 5' RACE reads, holding one entry per CDR3 protein. This sample has about 340,000 distinct CDR3 sequences, with around 12% found just once. Points on this clonotype: The antigen is unknown.

The origin of this receptor is a young man who received the YFV17D yellow fever vaccine. The source material was CD4+ T cells sorted from PBMCs, sampled 15 days after the yellow fever booster vaccination. The rearrangement uses TRBV4-3 and TRBJ2-1; a possible D gene is TRBD2 (5 bases). For the CDR3, the DNA is TGCGCCAGCAGTCGGCTAGCCGGCGGCTCCTACAATGAGCAGTTCTTC. Translating gives CASSRLAGGSYNEQFF.